The T cell receptor (beta chain) under discussion was sequenced for a study of cytomegalovirus exposure and HLA in healthy donors. Study findings and constraints: Most TCR sequences were uncommon, yet certain public TCRs appeared in many donors. Cytomegalovirus-associated status was assigned to some 160 TCR beta chains.

Per germline, CDR1 SGHRS and CDR2 YFSETQ. The CDR3 length is 15 residues. V shed 0 bases and J shed 6 bases, with 12 bases lying between them. Sequencing used immunoSEQ multiplex PCR; TCRdb keeps in-frame clones, though not all of them. The sample contains 70,000 to 90,000 clones, approximately 80% of which appear only once. A word on this clone: What it recognizes is unknown.

The chain recombines TRBV5-1 with TRBJ1-4; unclear D gene. The receptor was derived from a man younger than 45 in good health and CMV-seronegative. What was sequenced was PBMCs. The DNA for the CDR3 is TGCGCCAGCAGCTTGGCATCTTACAGAGATGAAAAACTGTTTTTT. This codes for CASSLASYRDEKLFF.